The clone carrying this T cell receptor (beta chain) occurred a few times. Its antigen is undetermined. Germline V gives CDR1 MNHEY, CDR2 SVGAGI. The CDR3 runs 13 residues. V was pared by 2 bases and J by 6 bases, with 9 bases between. TCRdb re-called the reads with MiXCR, one entry per CDR3 protein. The sample comprises around 900,000 distinct CDR3 sequences, roughly a third of which are singletons, and around 15% rests with the top ten. The data originate from a study of T cell repertoires in cytomegalovirus infection. On the study more broadly: Researchers turned to recently identified HLA-C-restricted CMV epitopes as well as well-studied HLA-B-restricted ones. The public TCR beta signatures pointed to both CMV infection and matching HLA type. Study-wide findings and caveats: Carriers of CMV and the relevant HLA type were discriminated by public TCR beta frequency. Ex vivo responses were dominated by HLA-C-restricted CMV-specific TCR beta clonotypes.

Source: cultured CD8+ T cells from PBMCs, taken from culture after CMV antigen stimulation. This rearrangement joins TRBV6-5 to TRBJ2-3, with D tentatively TRBD2 (6 bases). The source of this sequence is a human donor in good health (CMV status not recorded). Some clones in this sample may be carry-over from other donors' samples. The CDR3 reads CASSYGGLDTQYF. In DNA form, the CDR3 reads TGTGCCAGCAGTTACGGAGGGCTGGATACGCAGTATTTT.